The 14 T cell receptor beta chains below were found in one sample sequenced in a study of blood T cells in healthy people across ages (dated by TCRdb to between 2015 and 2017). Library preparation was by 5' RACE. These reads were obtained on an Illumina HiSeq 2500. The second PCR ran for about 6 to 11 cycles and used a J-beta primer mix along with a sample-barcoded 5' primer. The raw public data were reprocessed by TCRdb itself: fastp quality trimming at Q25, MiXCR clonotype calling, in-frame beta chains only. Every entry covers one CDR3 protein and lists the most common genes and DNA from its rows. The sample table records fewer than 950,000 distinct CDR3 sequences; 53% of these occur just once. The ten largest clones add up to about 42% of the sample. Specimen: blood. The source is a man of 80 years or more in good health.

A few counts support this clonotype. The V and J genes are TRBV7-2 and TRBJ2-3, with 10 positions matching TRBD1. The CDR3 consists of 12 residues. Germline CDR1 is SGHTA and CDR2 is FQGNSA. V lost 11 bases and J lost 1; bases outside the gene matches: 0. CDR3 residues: CAGTGGTDTQYF. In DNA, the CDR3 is TGTGCCGGGACAGGGGGCACAGATACGCAGTATTTT.

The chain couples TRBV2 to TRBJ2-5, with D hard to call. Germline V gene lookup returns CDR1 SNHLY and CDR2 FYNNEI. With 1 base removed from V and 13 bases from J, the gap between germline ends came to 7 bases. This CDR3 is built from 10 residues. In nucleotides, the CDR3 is TGTGCCAGCAGTGAAGTAAAAACGTACTTC. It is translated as CASSEVKTYF. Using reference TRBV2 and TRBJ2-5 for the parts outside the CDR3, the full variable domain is EPEVTQTPSHQVTQMGQEVILRCVPISNHLYFYWYRQILGQKVEFLVSFYNNEISEKSEIFDDQFSVERPDGSNFTLKIRSTKLEDSAMYFCASSEVKTYFGPGTRLLVL.

CDR3 sequence (DNA): TGTGCCAGCAACTTTGGGGCTACTGGGGCCAACGTCCTGACTTTC. This gives the protein CASNFGATGANVLTF. The rearrangement uses TRBV7-2 and TRBJ2-6, with D possibly being TRBD1 (5 bases). The CDR3 has 15 amino acids. Germline CDR1 and CDR2: SGHTA and FQGNSA. V was pared by 7 bases and J by 2 bases, with 12 bases between.

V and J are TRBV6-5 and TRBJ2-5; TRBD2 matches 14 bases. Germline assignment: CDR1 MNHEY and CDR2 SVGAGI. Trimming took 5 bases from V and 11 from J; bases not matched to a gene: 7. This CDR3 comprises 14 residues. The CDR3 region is CASSLTSGGDRQYF. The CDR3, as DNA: TGTGCCAGCAGTCTGACTAGCGGGGGGGATAGGCAGTACTTC.

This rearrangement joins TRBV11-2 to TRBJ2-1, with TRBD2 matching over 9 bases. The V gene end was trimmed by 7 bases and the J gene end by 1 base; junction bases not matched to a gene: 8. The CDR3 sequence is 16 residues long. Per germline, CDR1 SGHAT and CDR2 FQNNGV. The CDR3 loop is CASTPASGVSYNEQFF. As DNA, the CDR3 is TGTGCCAGCACCCCAGCTAGCGGGGTATCCTACAATGAGCAGTTCTTC. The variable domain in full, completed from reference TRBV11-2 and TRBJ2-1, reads EAGVAQSPRYKIIEKRQSVAFWCNPISGHATLYWYQQILGQGPKLLIQFQNNGVVDDSQLPKDRFSAERLKGVDSTLKIQPAKLEDSAVYLCASTPASGVSYNEQFFGPGTRLTVL.

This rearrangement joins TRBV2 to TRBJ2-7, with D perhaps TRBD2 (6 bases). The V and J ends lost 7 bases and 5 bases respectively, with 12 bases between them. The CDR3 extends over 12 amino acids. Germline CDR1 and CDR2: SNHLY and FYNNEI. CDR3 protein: CASIPSEDEQYF. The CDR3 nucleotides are TGTGCCAGCATACCTAGCGAGGACGAGCAGTACTTC.

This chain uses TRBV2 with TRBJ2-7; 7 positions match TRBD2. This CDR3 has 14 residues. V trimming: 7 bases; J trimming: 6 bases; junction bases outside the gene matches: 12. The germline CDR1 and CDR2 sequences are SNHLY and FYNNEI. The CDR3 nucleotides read TGTGCCAGCACTAGACTAGCCGCGGTTGGCGAGCAGTACTTC. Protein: CASTRLAAVGEQYF.

CDR3 region: CSAREGAGGNGNEQYF. CDR3 in DNA: TGCAGTGCTAGAGAGGGAGCGGGAGGTAATGGGAATGAGCAGTACTTC. The rearrangement uses TRBV20-1 and TRBJ2-5; TRBD2 aligns across 9 bases. CDR1 DFQATT and CDR2 SNEGSKA come from the germline V gene (reference sequence). V was pared by 0 bases and J by 11 bases, with 16 bases of the junction left unmatched. This CDR3 is 16 amino acids long.

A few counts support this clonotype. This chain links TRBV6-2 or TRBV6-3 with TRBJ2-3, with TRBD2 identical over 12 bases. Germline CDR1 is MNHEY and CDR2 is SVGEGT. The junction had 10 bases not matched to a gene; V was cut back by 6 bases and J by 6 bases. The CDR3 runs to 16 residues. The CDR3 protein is CASRIRLAGESDTQYF. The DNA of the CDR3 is TGTGCCAGCAGGATCCGACTAGCGGGAGAATCGGATACGCAGTATTTT.

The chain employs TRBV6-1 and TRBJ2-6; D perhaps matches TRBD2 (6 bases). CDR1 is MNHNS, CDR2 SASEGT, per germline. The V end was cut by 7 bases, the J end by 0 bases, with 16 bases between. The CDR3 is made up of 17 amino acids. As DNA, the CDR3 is TGTGCCAGCAAAACGGGAGAGCCCCTCTCTGGGGCCAACGTCCTGACTTTC. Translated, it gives CASKTGEPLSGANVLTF.

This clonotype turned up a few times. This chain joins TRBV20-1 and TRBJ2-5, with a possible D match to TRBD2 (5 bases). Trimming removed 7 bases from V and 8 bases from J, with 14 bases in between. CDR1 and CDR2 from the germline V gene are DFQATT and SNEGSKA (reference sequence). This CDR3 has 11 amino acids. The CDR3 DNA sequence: TGCAGTGGGAGAGTGGGAGAAACCCAGTACTTC. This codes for CSGRVGETQYF.

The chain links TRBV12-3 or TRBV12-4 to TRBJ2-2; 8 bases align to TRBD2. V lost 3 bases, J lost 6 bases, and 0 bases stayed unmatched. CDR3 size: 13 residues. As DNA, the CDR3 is TGTGCCAGCAGTTTGACTAGCGCCGGGGAGCTGTTTTTT. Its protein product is CASSLTSAGELFF.

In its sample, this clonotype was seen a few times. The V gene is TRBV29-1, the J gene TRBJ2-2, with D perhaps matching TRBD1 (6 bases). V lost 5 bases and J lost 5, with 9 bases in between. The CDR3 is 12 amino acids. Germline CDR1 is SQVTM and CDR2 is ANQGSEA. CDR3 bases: TGCAGCGTTTCGCAGGGGACCGGGGAGCTGTTTTTT. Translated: CSVSQGTGELFF.

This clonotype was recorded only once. CDR3 residues: CSAGQGWAYNEQYF. CDR3 nucleotide sequence: TGCAGCGCTGGACAGGGATGGGCCTACAATGAGCAGTACTTC. The chain combines TRBV29-1 with TRBJ2-5; 8 bases agree with TRBD1. The CDR3 is made up of 14 amino acids. Germline trimming cut 7 bases from V and 11 bases from J; bases unmatched to any gene: 18. The germline V gene encodes CDR1 SQVTM and CDR2 ANQGSEA.